The source of this TCR beta chain is a study of T-cell memory formation after mild COVID-19. There are many counts of this clonotype. Its antigen remains unidentified. The germline gives CDR1 SGDLS, CDR2 YYNGEE. There are 11 residues in the CDR3. V lost 4 bases and J 5 bases, leaving 4 bases between the germline ends. Study-level findings and limits: Day 15 to 85 contractors were CD4/CD8 balanced; later expanders leaned CD4+.

Barcoded TCR alpha and TCR beta cDNA libraries with UMIs came from 5'RACE using constant-segment primers. One entry per CDR3 protein results from TCRdb running MiXCR on the 5' RACE reads. The sample lists 75,000 to 95,000 distinct CDR3 sequences, 13% occurring once. The J gene is TRBJ2-1, the V gene TRBV9, with D uncertain. This receptor was identified in an adult woman who had mild COVID-19 (a few samples of this study predate the infection). Cell type and time point are not known. The sample taken for sequencing was PBMCs or a T cell subset sorted from them (not recorded which). The CDR3 region is CASSLHNEQFF. CDR3 bases: TGTGCCAGCAGCCTCCACAATGAGCAGTTCTTC.